In terms of frequency, the clone carrying this T cell receptor beta chain is medium-sized. Its antigen remains unknown. The TRB libraries of cDNA were built by UMI-labeled 5' RACE. No DNA is given; TCRdb re-called the 5' RACE reads and lists each CDR3 protein once. The sample shows around 29,000 distinct CDR3 sequences, and about 10% sits with its ten largest clones. The sample is drawn from a study of CXCR3-negative and CXCR3-positive naive CD8 T cells. Overall study: The study obtained 130 million to 150 million TRB reads, about 1.5 +/- 0.3 million per library. Study findings and constraints: Comparison of naive CXCR3-negative and CXCR3-positive cells revealed similar TRBV-TRBJ usage, while memory cells differed. Memory CD8+ cells had much lower diversity, and both naive subsets had comparably high diversity.

CDR3 length: 15 residues. Germline V CDR1 and CDR2: SSHAT, FNYEAQ (reference sequence). Source material: memory CD8+ T cells from blood. The V gene is TRBV7-7, the J gene TRBJ2-1; there is no DNA to check the TCRdb D call of TRBD1. This receptor was obtained from a human donor in good health. Some clones in this sample may be carry-over from other donors' samples. This chain's CDR3 is CASSSGTGEINEQFF.